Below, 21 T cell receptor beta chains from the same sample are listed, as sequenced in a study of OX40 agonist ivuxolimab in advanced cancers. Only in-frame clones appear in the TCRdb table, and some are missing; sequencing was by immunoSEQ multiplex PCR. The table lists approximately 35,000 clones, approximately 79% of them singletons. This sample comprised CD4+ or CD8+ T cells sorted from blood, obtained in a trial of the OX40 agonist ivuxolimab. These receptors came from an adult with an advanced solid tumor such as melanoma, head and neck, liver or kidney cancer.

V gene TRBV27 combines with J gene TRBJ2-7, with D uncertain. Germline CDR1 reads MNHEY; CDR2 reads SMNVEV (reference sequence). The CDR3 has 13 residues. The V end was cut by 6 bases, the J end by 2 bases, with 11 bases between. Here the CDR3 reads CASRKGGAYEQYF. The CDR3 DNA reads TGTGCCAGCAGAAAAGGTGGGGCCTACGAGCAGTACTTC.

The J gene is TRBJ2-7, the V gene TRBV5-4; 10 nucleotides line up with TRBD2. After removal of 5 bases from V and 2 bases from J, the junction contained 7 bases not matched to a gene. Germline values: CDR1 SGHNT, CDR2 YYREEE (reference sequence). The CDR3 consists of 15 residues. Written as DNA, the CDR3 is TGTGCCAGCAGTTGGGGGGGGACTAGCGCCTACGAGCAGTACTTC. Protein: CASSWGGTSAYEQYF. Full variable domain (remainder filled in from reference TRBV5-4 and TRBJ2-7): ETGVTQSPTHLIKTRGQQVTLRCSSQSGHNTVSWYQQALGQGPQFIFQYYREEENGRGNFPPRFSGLQFPNYSSELNVNALELDDSALYLCASSWGGTSAYEQYFGPGTRLTVT.

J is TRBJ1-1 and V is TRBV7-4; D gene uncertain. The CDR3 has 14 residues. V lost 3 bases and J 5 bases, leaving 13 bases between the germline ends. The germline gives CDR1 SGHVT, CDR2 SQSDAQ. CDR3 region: CASSFREGGTEAFF. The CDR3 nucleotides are TGTGCCAGCAGCTTTCGGGAGGGCGGGACTGAAGCTTTCTTT.

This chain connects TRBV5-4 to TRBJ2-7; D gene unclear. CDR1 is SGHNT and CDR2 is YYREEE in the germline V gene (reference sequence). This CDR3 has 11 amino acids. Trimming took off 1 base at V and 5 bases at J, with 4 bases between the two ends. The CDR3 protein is CASSLLHEQYF. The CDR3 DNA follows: TGTGCCAGCAGCTTGCTCCACGAGCAGTACTTC.

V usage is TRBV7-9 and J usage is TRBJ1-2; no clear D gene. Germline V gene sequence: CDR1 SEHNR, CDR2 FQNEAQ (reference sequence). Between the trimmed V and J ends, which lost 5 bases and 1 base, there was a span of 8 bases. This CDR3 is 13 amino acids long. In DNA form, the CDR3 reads TGTGCCAGCAGCCCTGGGTTTAACTATGGCTACACCTTC. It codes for CASSPGFNYGYTF.

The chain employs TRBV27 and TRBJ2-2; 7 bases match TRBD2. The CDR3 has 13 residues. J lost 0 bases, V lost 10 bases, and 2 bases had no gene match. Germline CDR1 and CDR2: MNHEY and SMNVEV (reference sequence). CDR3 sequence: CATAGANTGELFF. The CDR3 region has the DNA TGTGCCACCGCGGGGGCGAACACCGGGGAGCTGTTTTTT.

CDR3 coding DNA: TGTGCCACCAAAGACAGCTTTAACTATGGCTACACCTTC. It yields the protein CATKDSFNYGYTF. The genes are TRBV7-8 and TRBJ1-2, with D possibly being TRBD1 (5 bases). V lost 10 bases and J lost 1, with 13 bases in between. The CDR3 is 13 residues long. Germline V CDR1 and CDR2: SGHVS, FQNEAQ.

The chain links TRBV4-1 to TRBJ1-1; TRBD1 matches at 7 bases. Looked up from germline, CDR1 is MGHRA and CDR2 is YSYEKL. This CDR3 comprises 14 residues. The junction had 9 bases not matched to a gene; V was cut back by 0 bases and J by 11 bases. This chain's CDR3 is CASSQDTGDSTAFF. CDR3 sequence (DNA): TGCGCCAGCAGCCAAGATACGGGGGACAGTACGGCTTTCTTT.

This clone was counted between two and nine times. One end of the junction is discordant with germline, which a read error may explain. The CDR3 sequence is CASNLYRTPYNEQFF. The CDR3 region has the DNA TGTGCCAGCAACTTATATCGGACACCTTACAATGAGCAGTTCTTC. This chain connects TRBV7-2 to TRBJ2-1; possibly TRBD1 for D (5 bases). The length of the CDR3 is 15 residues. Germline CDR1 reads SGHTA; CDR2 reads FQGNSA.

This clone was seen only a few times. The CDR3 nucleotides read TGTGCCAGCATTGGACCGGGGCGCAATGAGCAGTTCTTC. This gives the protein CASIGPGRNEQFF. The chain has TRBV2 and TRBJ2-1, with D tentatively TRBD1 or TRBD2 (5 bases each). Germline CDR1 reads SNHLY; CDR2 reads FYNNEI. The V end was cut by 7 bases, the J end by 6 bases, with 13 bases between. The CDR3 runs 13 residues.

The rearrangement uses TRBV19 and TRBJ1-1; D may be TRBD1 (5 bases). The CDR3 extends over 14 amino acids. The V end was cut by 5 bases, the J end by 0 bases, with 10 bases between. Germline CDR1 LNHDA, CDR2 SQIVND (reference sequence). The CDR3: CASSRGRVNTEAFF. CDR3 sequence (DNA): TGTGCCAGTAGTCGGGGGAGGGTGAACACTGAAGCTTTCTTT.

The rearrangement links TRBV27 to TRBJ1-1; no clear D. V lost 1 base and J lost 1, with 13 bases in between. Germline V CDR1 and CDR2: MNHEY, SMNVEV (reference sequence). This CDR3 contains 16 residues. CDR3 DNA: TGTGCCAGCAGTTTATATATGGCACTCCCGAACACTGAAGCTTTCTTT. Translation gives CASSLYMALPNTEAFF.

The DNA of the CDR3 is TGTGCCTGGAGTGCATCGGGGAGTTACGAGCAGTACTTC. Translating it yields CAWSASGSYEQYF. The chain recombines TRBV30 with TRBJ2-7; D perhaps matches TRBD2 (5 bases). Trimming cost V 1 base and J 4 bases, with 11 bases left between them. The CDR3 is 13 amino acids. Looked up from germline, CDR1 is GTSNPN and CDR2 is SVGIG (reference sequence). Variable domain in full (rest from reference TRBV30 and TRBJ2-7): SQTIHQWPATLVQPVGSPLSLECTVEGTSNPNLYWYRQAAGRGLQLLFYSVGIGQISSEVPQNLSASRPQDRQFILSSKKLLLSDSGFYLCAWSASGSYEQYFGPGTRLTVT.

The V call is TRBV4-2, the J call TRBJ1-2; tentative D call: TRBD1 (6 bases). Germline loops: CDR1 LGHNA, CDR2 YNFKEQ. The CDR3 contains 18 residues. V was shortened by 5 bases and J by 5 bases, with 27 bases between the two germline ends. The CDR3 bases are TGTGCCAGCAGCTTAGTAATTTATAGGGGGGCACCAACTTATGGCTACACCTTC. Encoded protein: CASSLVIYRGAPTYGYTF.

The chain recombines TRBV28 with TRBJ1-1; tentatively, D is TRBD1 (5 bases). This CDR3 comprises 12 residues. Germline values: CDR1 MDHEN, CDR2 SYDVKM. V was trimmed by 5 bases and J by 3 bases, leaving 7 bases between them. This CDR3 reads CASSQGYTEAFF. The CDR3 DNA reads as TGTGCCAGCAGTCAGGGTTACACTGAAGCTTTCTTT. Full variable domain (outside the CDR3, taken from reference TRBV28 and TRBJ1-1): DVKVTQSSRYLVKRTGEKVFLECVQDMDHENMFWYRQDPGLGLRLIYFSYDVKMKEKGDIPEGYSVSREKKERFSLILESASTNQTSMYLCASSQGYTEAFFGQGTRLTVV.

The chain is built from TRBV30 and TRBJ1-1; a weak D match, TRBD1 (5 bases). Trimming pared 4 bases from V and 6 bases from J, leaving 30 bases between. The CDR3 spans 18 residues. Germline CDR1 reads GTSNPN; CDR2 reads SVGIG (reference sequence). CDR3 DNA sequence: TGTGCCTGGATTTTACCCGGGGACCCAGGGTCCCTGGAGGCTGAAGCTTTCTTT. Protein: CAWILPGDPGSLEAEAFF.

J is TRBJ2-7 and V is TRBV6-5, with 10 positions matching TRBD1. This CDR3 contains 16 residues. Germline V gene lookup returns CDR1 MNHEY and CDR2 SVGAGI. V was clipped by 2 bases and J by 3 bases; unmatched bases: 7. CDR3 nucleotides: TGTGCCAGCAGTTACCTCCTTTGGACAGGGGGCTACGAGCAGTACTTC. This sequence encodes CASSYLLWTGGYEQYF.

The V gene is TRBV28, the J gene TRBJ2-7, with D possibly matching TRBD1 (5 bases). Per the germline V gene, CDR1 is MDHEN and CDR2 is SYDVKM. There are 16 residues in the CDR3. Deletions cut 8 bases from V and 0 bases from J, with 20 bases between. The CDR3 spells CASRPTLGASSYEQYF. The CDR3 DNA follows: TGTGCCAGCCGACCAACGCTAGGGGCCTCCTCCTACGAGCAGTACTTC.

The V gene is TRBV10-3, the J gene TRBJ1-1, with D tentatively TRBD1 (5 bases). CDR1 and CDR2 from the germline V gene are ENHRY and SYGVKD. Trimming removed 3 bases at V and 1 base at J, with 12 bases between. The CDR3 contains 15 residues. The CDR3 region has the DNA TGTGCCATCAGTGATGGGGGGGGATGGAACACTGAAGCTTTCTTT. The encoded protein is CAISDGGGWNTEAFF.

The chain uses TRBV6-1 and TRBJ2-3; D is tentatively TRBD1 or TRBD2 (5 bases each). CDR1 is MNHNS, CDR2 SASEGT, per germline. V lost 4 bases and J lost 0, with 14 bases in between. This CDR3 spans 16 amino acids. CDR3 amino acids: CASSAGTEFSTDTQYF. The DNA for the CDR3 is TGTGCCAGCAGTGCTGGGACGGAATTTAGCACAGATACGCAGTATTTT.

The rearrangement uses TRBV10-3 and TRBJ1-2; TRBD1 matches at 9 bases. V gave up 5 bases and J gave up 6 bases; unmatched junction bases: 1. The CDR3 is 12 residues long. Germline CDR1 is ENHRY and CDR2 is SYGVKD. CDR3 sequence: CAISRTGDGYTF. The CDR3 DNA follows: TGTGCCATCAGTAGGACAGGGGATGGCTACACCTTC.